This TCR beta chain comes out of a study of blood T cells in healthy people across ages. The germline CDR1 and CDR2 sequences are SGHTA and FQGTGA. The CDR3 consists of 13 residues. V was cut by 2 bases and J by 8 bases, with 10 bases left in between. PCR was performed a second time for about 7 to 12 cycles using a sample-barcoded 5' primer and a J-beta primer mix. Each TCR beta cDNA got a 12-nucleotide random molecular identifier. Each sample yielded at least 2.5 million CDR3-containing paired-end reads. TCRdb reprocessed the 5' RACE reads with MiXCR, giving one entry per CDR3 protein. The table shows 700,000 to 850,000 distinct CDR3 sequences, with approximately 53% occurring only once. Notes on the study in general: TCR beta diversity tracked closely with naive T cell percentage.

As concerns this clonotype: Its antigen is still unknown.

This chain joins TRBV7-3 and TRBJ2-1; D uncertain. The sequence derives from a man at least 80 years old in good health. The sequenced sample was blood. The CDR3 DNA reads as TGTGCCAGCAGCTTAGGTCCCCGGGATGAGCAGTTCTTC. It codes for CASSLGPRDEQFF.